What follows describes a single TCR beta chain. A single base separates this from a much larger clone, so it may be a read error. Lacking the conserved final phenylalanine or tryptophan, this CDR3 likely reflects a read error. This sample was included in a study of T cells in Graves' hyperthyroidism and ophthalmopathy. RNA transcripts yielded amplified TCR beta CDR3 regions. The HTBI set primed first-round TCR CDR3 RT-PCR. Each CDR3 protein is one row after TCRdb ran MiXCR on the multiplex PCR reads. This table holds under 650,000 distinct CDR3 sequences, about a sixth found once. The PBMCs studied were ones that came from 8.5 to 10 ml fresh peripheral blood. This CDR3 contains 15 residues. Trimming took off 2 bases at V and 7 bases at J, with 14 bases between the two ends. In germline, CDR1 is SNHLY, CDR2 FYNNEI.

The specimen sequenced was blood. This TCR was recovered from a woman in her 30s with Graves' hyperthyroidism. This rearrangement joins TRBV2 to TRBJ2-2; no clear D. This CDR3 is CASSEILHQDGELFC. The CDR3 nucleotides read TGTGCCAGCAGTGAAATTCTGCATCAGGACGGGGAGCTGTTTTGT.